The 11 T cell receptor beta chains listed next were all sequenced from one sample in a study of T-cell reconstitution after alpha-beta-depleted transplantation in children. This sample's TCRbeta library carried unique molecular identifier barcodes. TCRdb passed the PCR reads through MiXCR, listing each CDR3 protein once. The data show 800,000 to 1,000,000 distinct CDR3 sequences, about 29% seen once. The sequencing here drew on PBMCs, mostly from graft donor cells, taken 360 days after TCRalphabeta/CD19-depleted stem cell transplant. Every receptor here comes from a boy younger than two who had a stem cell transplant for SCID, so the T cells may come from the graft donor.

The rearrangement joins TRBV4-1 to TRBJ1-1; no firm D call. This CDR3 has 15 amino acids. V shed 3 bases and J shed 0 bases, with 11 bases lying between them. Germline V gene data show CDR1 as MGHRA and CDR2 as YSYEKL. The CDR3 bases are TGCGCCAGCAGCCACGCCGGCTTAATGAACACTGAAGCTTTCTTT. Amino acid sequence: CASSHAGLMNTEAFF.

The V and J genes are TRBV7-2 and TRBJ2-1; no definite D call. V lost 3 bases and J 1 base, leaving 13 bases between the germline ends. The CDR3 extends over 16 amino acids. Germline CDR1 reads SGHTA; CDR2 reads FQGNSA. The CDR3 DNA reads TGTGCCAGCAGCTTTTTCCCAGGTTTGTCCTACAATGAGCAGTTCTTC. Encoded protein: CASSFFPGLSYNEQFF.

V usage is TRBV14 and J usage is TRBJ2-3, with no clear D. Germline V gene sequence: CDR1 SGHDN, CDR2 FVKESK. Trimming took 2 bases from V and 0 from J, leaving 9 bases between them. The CDR3 consists of 15 residues. The CDR3 here is CASSQQVPSTDTQYF. DNA of the CDR3: TGTGCCAGCAGCCAACAGGTTCCCAGCACAGATACGCAGTATTTT.

The rearrangement links TRBV4-2 to TRBJ2-7; 7 bases fit TRBD1. Trimming took 0 bases from V and 5 from J; bases not matched to a gene: 7. The CDR3 contains 15 residues. Germline V gene sequence: CDR1 LGHNA, CDR2 YNFKEQ. CDR3 bases: TGTGCCAGCAGCCAAGAAGGGGGCAGGGTTAACGAGCAGTACTTC. Protein product: CASSQEGGRVNEQYF.

The chain employs TRBV29-1 and TRBJ1-2, with D possibly being TRBD1 (6 bases). The CDR3 is 12 amino acids. In germline, CDR1 is SQVTM, CDR2 ANQGSEA. V was pared by 4 bases and J by 4 bases, with 10 bases between. Written as DNA, the CDR3 is TGCAGCGTTGGAGGGGGTTCCTATGGCTACACCTTC. Translating it yields CSVGGGSYGYTF.

This clonotype was counted once. The chain recombines TRBV15 with TRBJ2-2, with D unresolved. The CDR3 length is 15 residues. V shed 6 bases and J shed 0 bases, with 11 bases lying between them. From germline, CDR1 is LNHNV and CDR2 YYDKDF (reference sequence). In DNA, the CDR3 is TGTGCCACCAGGGCGGCGGCCCCGAACACCGGGGAGCTGTTTTTT. Its protein is CATRAAAPNTGELFF.

A few counts support this clonotype. This chain connects TRBV20-1 to TRBJ2-5; TRBD2 matches 12 bases. From germline, CDR1 is DFQATT and CDR2 SNEGSKA (reference sequence). CDR3 size: 17 residues. The trim removed 3 bases at V and 5 bases at J, leaving 13 bases unmatched. This chain's CDR3 is CSASPASGGASAETQYF. CDR3 bases: TGCAGTGCTAGTCCGGCTAGCGGGGGGGCCAGCGCGGAGACCCAGTACTTC.

CDR3 in DNA: TGTGCCAGCAGCCAAGTTCCGGGACAGGTATACAATGAGCAGTTCTTC. Protein: CASSQVPGQVYNEQFF. V usage is TRBV3-1 and J usage is TRBJ2-1; TRBD1 aligns across 8 bases. V lost 1 base, J lost 4 bases, and 6 bases stayed unmatched. This CDR3 comprises 16 residues. Germline V gene lookup returns CDR1 LGHDT and CDR2 YNNKEL (reference sequence).

The rearrangement uses TRBV6-1 and TRBJ2-1, with TRBD2 identical over 9 bases. The CDR3 consists of 18 residues. After removal of 5 bases from V and 3 bases from J, the junction contained 14 bases not matched to a gene. Per the germline V gene, CDR1 is MNHNS and CDR2 is SASEGT. CDR3 sequence (DNA): TGTGCCAGCAGTCAGGGGACAGCGGGGGGACTTGTCTACAATGAGCAGTTCTTC. Amino acid sequence: CASSQGTAGGLVYNEQFF.

This chain joins TRBV2 and TRBJ2-7, with D perhaps matching TRBD2 (6 bases). Per the germline V gene, CDR1 is SNHLY and CDR2 is FYNNEI. V shed 11 bases and J shed 2 bases, with 16 bases lying between them. CDR3 length equals 13 residues. Here the CDR3 reads CAGGGRDPYEQYF. CDR3 sequence (DNA): TGTGCCGGGGGAGGCAGGGATCCCTACGAGCAGTACTTC.

This chain joins TRBV12-3 or TRBV12-4 and TRBJ2-2, with 7 bases identical to TRBD1. After removal of 3 bases from V and 7 bases from J, the junction contained 17 bases not matched to a gene. This CDR3 spans 18 amino acids. Here the CDR3 reads CASSFRPEQGLRVGELFF. CDR3 in DNA: TGTGCCAGCAGTTTCCGTCCGGAACAGGGGTTAAGGGTCGGGGAGCTGTTTTTT.